Listed below are T cell receptor beta chains from one sample, sequenced in a study of OX40 agonist ivuxolimab in advanced cancers. Profiling relied on immunoSEQ multiplex PCR, and the TCRdb table lists in-frame clones only, not all of them. The profile covers about 95,000 clones, with around 82% appearing a single time and 3% to 4.5% taken by the ten largest. The sequenced sample was CD4+ or CD8+ T cells sorted from blood, obtained in a trial of the OX40 agonist ivuxolimab. Receptors were obtained from an adult with an advanced solid tumor such as melanoma, head and neck, liver or kidney cancer. Each CDR3 is given with its conserved first and last residue. The order of the fields is CDR3 protein, D gene, V gene, J gene. D genes are given only for firm matches.

CDR3aa: CASSFGGSGAYGYTF
d_gene: .
v_gene: TRBV28
j_gene: TRBJ1-2

CDR3aa: CASSFQPTEGYNEQFF
d_gene: .
v_gene: TRBV11-2
j_gene: TRBJ2-1

CDR3aa: CASSLEVKGKLFF
d_gene: .
v_gene: TRBV11-2
j_gene: TRBJ1-4

CDR3aa: CASSPGTTYEQYF
d_gene: TRBD2
v_gene: TRBV19
j_gene: TRBJ2-7

CDR3aa: CASSSGLAGRKDEQFF
d_gene: TRBD2
v_gene: TRBV18
j_gene: TRBJ2-1

CDR3aa: CASGTDRDRAFF
d_gene: TRBD1
v_gene: TRBV28
j_gene: TRBJ1-1

CDR3aa: CASSLDPGTDTQYF
d_gene: .
v_gene: TRBV11-2
j_gene: TRBJ2-3

CDR3aa: CASSQNGDPGNTIYF
d_gene: .
v_gene: TRBV7-3
j_gene: TRBJ1-3

CDR3aa: CASSLRSWRVRKQPQHF
d_gene: .
v_gene: TRBV28
j_gene: TRBJ1-5

CDR3aa: CASSEALALETQYF
d_gene: .
v_gene: TRBV2
j_gene: TRBJ2-5

CDR3aa: CASSWVGNTEAFF
d_gene: .
v_gene: TRBV19
j_gene: TRBJ1-1

CDR3aa: CASSAGQGSNRPYNEQFF
d_gene: TRBD1
v_gene: TRBV9
j_gene: TRBJ2-1

CDR3aa: CASSVSREGHSYNEQFF
d_gene: TRBD2
v_gene: TRBV9
j_gene: TRBJ2-1

CDR3aa: CASSAEGLAGFPYEQYF
d_gene: TRBD2
v_gene: TRBV6-1
j_gene: TRBJ2-7

CDR3aa: CASSYSRTGRNGYTF
d_gene: .
v_gene: TRBV6-6
j_gene: TRBJ1-2

CDR3aa: CASSQDWRGAGTDTQYF
d_gene: .
v_gene: TRBV4-3
j_gene: TRBJ2-3

CDR3aa: CATKTGTSSYEQYF
d_gene: TRBD2
v_gene: TRBV6-6
j_gene: .

CDR3aa: CACGAGRVHGIISDTQYF
d_gene: TRBD2
v_gene: TRBV30
j_gene: TRBJ2-3

CDR3aa: CASSLVVVSSYNSPLHF
d_gene: .
v_gene: TRBV7-2
j_gene: TRBJ1-6

CDR3aa: CASSLGGRYEQYF
d_gene: .
v_gene: TRBV7-2
j_gene: TRBJ2-7

CDR3aa: CASSFMTFYLDRSNTEAFF
d_gene: .
v_gene: TRBV28
j_gene: TRBJ1-1

CDR3aa: CASSLIPEETQYF
d_gene: .
v_gene: TRBV28
j_gene: TRBJ2-5

CDR3aa: CASSSGQYNEQFF
d_gene: TRBD1
v_gene: TRBV5-1
j_gene: TRBJ2-1

CDR3aa: CASSISTNNEQFF
d_gene: .
v_gene: TRBV19
j_gene: TRBJ2-1

CDR3aa: CASSVNVGGSFQYGYTF
d_gene: TRBD1
v_gene: TRBV9
j_gene: TRBJ1-2

CDR3aa: CASSPSGKETQYF
d_gene: .
v_gene: TRBV13
j_gene: TRBJ2-5

CDR3aa: CASSFGGAHNEQFF
d_gene: TRBD2
v_gene: TRBV27
j_gene: TRBJ2-1

CDR3aa: CASRKREQGTDTQYF
d_gene: .
v_gene: TRBV7-8
j_gene: TRBJ2-3

CDR3aa: CACRPRQLYGELFF
d_gene: .
v_gene: TRBV30
j_gene: TRBJ2-2

CDR3aa: CTSSRPSGTALDTQYF
d_gene: .
v_gene: TRBV1
j_gene: TRBJ2-3

CDR3aa: CASSNSGDNEQFF
d_gene: .
v_gene: TRBV7-9
j_gene: TRBJ2-1

CDR3aa: CASSPQRQEAQYF
d_gene: .
v_gene: TRBV18
j_gene: TRBJ2-5

CDR3aa: CASSLEGEQFF
d_gene: .
v_gene: TRBV5-1
j_gene: TRBJ2-1

CDR3aa: CASSSVLAGVTDTQYF
d_gene: TRBD2
v_gene: TRBV7-8
j_gene: TRBJ2-3

CDR3aa: CASRRTGDQDTQYF
d_gene: TRBD1
v_gene: TRBV6-1
j_gene: TRBJ2-3

CDR3aa: CASSVDLSATQYF
d_gene: .
v_gene: TRBV2
j_gene: TRBJ2-5

CDR3aa: CASSQTGPYEQYF
d_gene: .
v_gene: TRBV28
j_gene: TRBJ2-7

CDR3aa: CAWTLAGALRNPEQYF
d_gene: TRBD2
v_gene: TRBV30
j_gene: TRBJ2-7

CDR3aa: CASSLQARSYEQYF
d_gene: .
v_gene: TRBV5-1
j_gene: TRBJ2-7

CDR3aa: CASSQSGTEETQYF
d_gene: TRBD2
v_gene: TRBV7-9
j_gene: TRBJ2-5

CDR3aa: CASSPHQGANTGELFF
d_gene: TRBD1
v_gene: TRBV11-3
j_gene: TRBJ2-2

CDR3aa: CASSFRRGDYEQYF
d_gene: TRBD2
v_gene: TRBV7-2
j_gene: TRBJ2-7

CDR3aa: CATSRARDFNEQFF
d_gene: .
v_gene: TRBV15
j_gene: TRBJ2-1

CDR3aa: CASSRTGGYTGELFF
d_gene: TRBD1
v_gene: TRBV5-1
j_gene: TRBJ2-2

CDR3aa: CASSLGTGGNLNTDTQYF
d_gene: TRBD1
v_gene: TRBV7-3
j_gene: TRBJ2-3

CDR3aa: CASSILAGGDKNIQYF
d_gene: TRBD2
v_gene: TRBV19
j_gene: TRBJ2-4

CDR3aa: CASSLAASYEQYF
d_gene: .
v_gene: TRBV5-6
j_gene: TRBJ2-7

CDR3aa: CAWSVQGDYGYTF
d_gene: .
v_gene: TRBV30
j_gene: TRBJ1-2

CDR3aa: CAWMAARTGAGNTIYF
d_gene: TRBD1
v_gene: TRBV30
j_gene: TRBJ1-3

CDR3aa: CASSRDGGSWQETQYF
d_gene: TRBD2
v_gene: TRBV5-4
j_gene: TRBJ2-5

CDR3aa: CAWSAYSEVYEQYF
d_gene: .
v_gene: TRBV30
j_gene: TRBJ2-7

CDR3aa: CASSYSPSEQYF
d_gene: .
v_gene: TRBV6-5
j_gene: .

CDR3aa: CATSSGTGMGSPLHF
d_gene: TRBD1
v_gene: TRBV15
j_gene: TRBJ1-6

CDR3aa: CASNGGITYNEQFF
d_gene: TRBD2
v_gene: TRBV19
j_gene: TRBJ2-1